The 18 T cell receptor beta chains presented below share a single source sample, sequenced in a study of cytomegalovirus exposure and HLA in healthy donors. Measured with immunoSEQ multiplex PCR; TCRdb has only the in-frame clones, and not every one. The sample contains around 20,000 clones, under 98% of which appear only once. Sequencing used PBMCs. These receptors all come from a man between 25 and 39 years old in good health and CMV-seropositive.

This clone was seen once. CDR3 protein: CASRTGGSSYNEQFF. The CDR3 DNA sequence: TGTGCCAGCCGGACCGGAGGATCCTCCTACAATGAGCAGTTCTTC. This sequence joins TRBV6-5 and TRBJ2-1; a possible D gene is TRBD2 (5 bases). Trimming removed 8 bases from V and 0 bases from J, with 14 bases in between. Per the germline V gene, CDR1 is MNHEY and CDR2 is SVGAGI. The CDR3 has 15 residues.

The CDR3 bases are TGTGCCAGTAGTATCGAGGCGGGAGCAGAGACCCAGTACTTC. Amino acid sequence: CASSIEAGAETQYF. The gene calls are TRBV19 and TRBJ2-5, with 7 nucleotides matching TRBD2. The CDR3 totals 14 residues. V was pared by 3 bases and J by 4 bases, with 5 bases of the junction left unmatched. Germline lookup yields CDR1 LNHDA and CDR2 SQIVND (reference sequence).

The chain carries TRBV30 and TRBJ2-1; the D gene is possibly TRBD2 (5 bases). In germline, CDR1 is GTSNPN, CDR2 SVGIG (reference sequence). The CDR3 has 14 residues. Trimming removed 6 bases from V and 3 bases from J, with 15 bases in between. The CDR3 loop reads CACLAPQRYNEQFF. In DNA form, the CDR3 reads TGTGCCTGTCTAGCTCCCCAACGCTACAATGAGCAGTTCTTC.

The V call is TRBV7-9, the J call TRBJ2-7; a possible D gene is TRBD1 (6 bases). The CDR3 is 14 residues long. V was shortened by 7 bases and J by 2 bases, with 15 bases between the two germline ends. Germline V gene data show CDR1 as SEHNR and CDR2 as FQNEAQ (reference sequence). CDR3: CASTTGAGAYEQYF. The CDR3 bases are TGTGCCAGCACTACCGGCGCAGGGGCCTACGAGCAGTACTTC.

CDR3 loop: CASSQDLWSRGDEKLFF. For the CDR3, the DNA is TGCGCCAGCAGCCAAGATCTTTGGTCCAGGGGGGACGAAAAACTGTTTTTT. V and J are TRBV4-3 and TRBJ1-4, with TRBD1 matching 7 bases. From germline, CDR1 is LGHNA and CDR2 YSLEER. This CDR3 contains 17 residues. V was pared by 0 bases and J by 8 bases, with 12 bases of the junction left unmatched.

The chain couples TRBV4-1 to TRBJ2-3, with TRBD2 identical over 7 bases. CDR1 is MGHRA and CDR2 is YSYEKL in the germline V gene. Germline trimming cut 0 bases from V and 5 bases from J; bases unmatched to any gene: 14. The CDR3 spans 18 residues. CDR3 DNA: TGCGCCAGCAGCCAAGATCAGTTTCGCGGCGGGAGAGGAGATACGCAGTATTTT. It yields the protein CASSQDQFRGGRGDTQYF.

The chain links TRBV5-4 to TRBJ2-1, with 10 nucleotides matching TRBD1. The CDR3 length is 15 residues. The trim removed 3 bases at V and 8 bases at J, leaving 8 bases unmatched. Looked up from germline, CDR1 is SGHNT and CDR2 is YYREEE (reference sequence). The CDR3 loop is CASSSLGTGVHEQFF. In DNA, the CDR3 is TGTGCCAGCAGCTCCCTAGGGACAGGGGTACATGAGCAGTTCTTC.

This chain connects TRBV28 to TRBJ1-3; D is perhaps TRBD1 (6 bases). From germline, CDR1 is MDHEN and CDR2 SYDVKM. This CDR3 has 17 amino acids. V was pared by 6 bases and J by 0 bases, with 18 bases between. The DNA for the CDR3 is TGTGCCAGCAGCTCACTACCAGGGGTCTCCTCTGGAAACACCATATATTTT. Encoded protein: CASSSLPGVSSGNTIYF.

J is TRBJ2-7 and V is TRBV7-2; TRBD2 aligns across 8 bases. V lost 5 bases and J lost 2; bases outside the gene matches: 14. The CDR3 is 17 residues long. Germline assignment: CDR1 SGHTA and CDR2 FQGNSA. CDR3 in DNA: TGTGCCAGCAGCCACCGACTAGCGACCAAATCCCCCTACGAGCAGTACTTC. Translating gives CASSHRLATKSPYEQYF. The full variable domain, in which reference TRBV7-2 and TRBJ2-7 provide the parts outside the CDR3, is GAGVSQSPSNKVTEKGKDVELRCDPISGHTALYWYRQSLGQGLEFLIYFQGNSAPDKSGLPSDRFSAERTGGSVSTLTIQRTQQEDSAVYLCASSHRLATKSPYEQYFGPGTRLTVT.

The J gene is TRBJ1-1, the V gene TRBV6-4, with 7 bases matching TRBD1. The CDR3 runs to 13 residues. Germline V CDR1 and CDR2: MRHNA, SNTAGT. V gave up 4 bases and J gave up 6 bases; unmatched junction bases: 5. The CDR3 DNA reads TGTGCCAGCAGTGCCACAGGGGAGGCTGAAGCTTTCTTT. Protein product: CASSATGEAEAFF.

J is TRBJ2-3 and V is TRBV6-4; the match to TRBD2 covers 7 bases. The CDR3 is 15 amino acids. Germline CDR1 reads MRHNA; CDR2 reads SNTAGT. J gave up 6 bases and V 6 bases, and 12 bases lay outside the gene matches. The CDR3, as DNA: TGTGCCAGCAGCCCGTCTGGGGGAGGGCAGGATACGCAGTATTTT. Its translation is CASSPSGGGQDTQYF.

The rearrangement uses TRBV19 and TRBJ2-7, with 7 bases identical to TRBD2. The CDR3 is 13 amino acids. Trimming at V came to 8 bases and at J to 4 bases, leaving 8 bases not matched to a gene. Germline V gene data show CDR1 as LNHDA and CDR2 as SQIVND (reference sequence). The CDR3 coding sequence is TGTGCCAGTGGTGTGGGGAGGGGTTACGAGCAGTACTTC. Protein sequence: CASGVGRGYEQYF.

This clone was counted a single time. V gene TRBV29-1 combines with J gene TRBJ2-7, with D perhaps TRBD2 (5 bases). The CDR3 has 12 amino acids. Deletions cut 3 bases from V and 2 bases from J, with 8 bases between. The germline V gene has CDR1 SQVTM and CDR2 ANQGSEA. CDR3 in amino acids: CSVEDFPYEQYF. The CDR3 nucleotides are TGCAGCGTTGAGGACTTCCCCTACGAGCAGTACTTC.

Note on this clone: Mismatch with germline at one junction end may stem from a read error. J is TRBJ1-5 and V is TRBV6-5, with unresolved D. Germline CDR1 MNHEY, CDR2 SVGAGI. The CDR3 is 8 amino acids. The CDR3 bases are TGTGCCAGCACAAAAGAGCTTTTT. Protein sequence: CASTKELF.

The chain has TRBV7-2 and TRBJ1-5; TRBD1 agrees at 10 bases. The CDR3 extends over 18 amino acids. Germline assignment: CDR1 SGHTA and CDR2 FQGNSA. V shed 3 bases and J 9 bases; nucleotides not matched to a gene: 17. CDR3 DNA sequence: TGTGCCAGCAGCTTGTTTCCGGGACAGGGGCCCGAGTTTCGGCCCCAGCATTTT. Translating it yields CASSLFPGQGPEFRPQHF.

This chain connects TRBV5-1 to TRBJ1-2, with D possibly matching TRBD1 (6 bases). The CDR3 totals 17 residues. The V end lost 4 bases, the J end lost 0 bases, and 19 bases lay between the germline ends. Germline loops: CDR1 SGHRS, CDR2 YFSETQ. Here the CDR3 DNA reads TGCGCCAGCAGCCCGGGACCCAGGGGACGAACTAACTATGGCTACACCTTC. Amino acid sequence: CASSPGPRGRTNYGYTF.

This chain uses TRBV7-3 with TRBJ2-3, with 9 positions matching TRBD2. Germline CDR1 SGHTA, CDR2 FQGTGA. V was clipped by 2 bases and J by 4 bases; unmatched bases: 4. The CDR3 loop spans 15 amino acids. This CDR3 reads CASSLAGGGADTQYF. CDR3 DNA sequence: TGTGCCAGCAGCTTAGCGGGAGGGGGGGCAGATACGCAGTATTTT.

The rearrangement links TRBV28 to TRBJ2-7; TRBD1 aligns across 7 bases. V lost 2 bases and J lost 7; bases outside the gene matches: 2. This CDR3 comprises 12 residues. Germline V gene lookup returns CDR1 MDHEN and CDR2 SYDVKM. In DNA form, the CDR3 reads TGTGCCAGCAGTTTACAGACAGGGGAGCAGTACTTC. It encodes CASSLQTGEQYF.